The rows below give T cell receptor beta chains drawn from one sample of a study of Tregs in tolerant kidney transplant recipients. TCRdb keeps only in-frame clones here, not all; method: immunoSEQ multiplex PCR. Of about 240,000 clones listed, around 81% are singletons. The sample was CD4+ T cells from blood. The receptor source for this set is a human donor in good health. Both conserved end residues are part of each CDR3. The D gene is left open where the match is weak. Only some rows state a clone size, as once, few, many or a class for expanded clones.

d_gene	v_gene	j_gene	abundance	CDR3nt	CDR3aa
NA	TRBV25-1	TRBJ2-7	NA	TGTGCCAGCAGTGAACAAGTTAGCGCAAACGAGCAGTACTTC	CASSEQVSANEQYF
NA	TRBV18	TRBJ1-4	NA	TGTGCCAGCTCACTCAGGAGTATGGGACCTTCAACTAATGAAAAACTGTTTTTT	CASSLRSMGPSTNEKLFF
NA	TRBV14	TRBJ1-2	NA	TGTGCCAGCAGCCAAGTAGCAAAACAGCAATATGGCTACACCTTC	CASSQVAKQQYGYTF
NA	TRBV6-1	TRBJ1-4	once	TGTGCCAGCAGTGGCCTCGGGGGACGATTAGAAAAACTGTTTTTT	CASSGLGGRLEKLFF
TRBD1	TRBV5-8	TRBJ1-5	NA	TGTGCCAGCACCGAGCACAACGACAGGGGGCGAAACAATCAGCCCCAGCATTTT	CASTEHNDRGRNNQPQHF
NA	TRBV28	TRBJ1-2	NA	TGTGCCACTGCAAACCGGGACGGCTCAAACTATGGCTACACCTTC	CATANRDGSNYGYTF
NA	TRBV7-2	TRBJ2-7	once	TGTGCCAGCAGCCCCCGCCCTAACCCCTTCTACGAGCAGTACTTC	CASSPRPNPFYEQYF
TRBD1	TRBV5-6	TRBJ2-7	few	TGTGCCAGCAGCTTACCGGGACAGGGATACGAGCAGTACTTC	CASSLPGQGYEQYF
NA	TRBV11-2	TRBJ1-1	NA	TGTGCCAGCAGCGGACGGGCAAGAGGGCACACTGAAGCTTTCTTT	CASSGRARGHTEAFF
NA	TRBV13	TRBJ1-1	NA	TGTGCCAGCAGCTTAGATTATAAACGGGGGTGGAACACTGAAGCTTTCTTT	CASSLDYKRGWNTEAFF
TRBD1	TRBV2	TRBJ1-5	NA	TGTGCCAGCATCCGGGACAGGGGTAATCAGCCCCAGCATTTT	CASIRDRGNQPQHF
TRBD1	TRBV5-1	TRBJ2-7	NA	TGCGCCAGCAGCCCGGCCCGGACAGGGGGCTACGAGCAGTACTTC	CASSPARTGGYEQYF
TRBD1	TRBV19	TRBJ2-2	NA	TGTGCCAGTAGTATCCCCTCGGGACAGGGTGGCGGGGAGCTGTTTTTT	CASSIPSGQGGGELFF
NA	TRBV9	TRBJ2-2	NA	TGTGCCAGCAGCGCCAAGGGACGCCACCGGGAGCTGTTTTTT	CASSAKGRHRELFF
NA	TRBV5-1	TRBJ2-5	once	TGCGCCAGCAGCTTCAGCTATCAAGAGACCCAGTACTTC	CASSFSYQETQYF
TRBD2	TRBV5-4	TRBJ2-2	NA	TGTGCCAGCAGCTACACTAGCGGGGGTTACACCGGGGAGCTGTTTTTT	CASSYTSGGYTGELFF
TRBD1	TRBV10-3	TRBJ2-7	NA	TGTGCCATCAGTGAGTCGGGGTGGGACAGGGGAACCTACGAGCAGTACTTC	CAISESGWDRGTYEQYF
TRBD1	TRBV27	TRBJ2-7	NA	TGTGCCAGCAGTTCCCCGATGCGGGACAGGGCCTACGAGCAGTACTTC	CASSSPMRDRAYEQYF
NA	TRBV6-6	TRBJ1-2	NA	TGTGCCAGCAGACGGGACGGCAACTATGGCTACACCTTC	CASRRDGNYGYTF
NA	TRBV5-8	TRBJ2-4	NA	TGTGCCAGCAGCTTAGAACAGCTAGCCAAAAACATTCAGTACTTC	CASSLEQLAKNIQYF
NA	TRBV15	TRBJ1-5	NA	TGTGCCACCAGCACTGGGCGGGCTTTTCATCAGCCCCAGCATTTT	CATSTGRAFHQPQHF
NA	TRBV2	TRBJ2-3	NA	TGTGCCAGCAGGGGGAGGGGGGCCCCAGATACGCAGTATTTT	CASRGRGAPDTQYF
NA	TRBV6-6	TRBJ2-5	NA	TGTGCCAGCAGTTACTTAGGGACTGGAGCAGGGGGGGGCCAGTACTTC	CASSYLGTGAGGGQYF
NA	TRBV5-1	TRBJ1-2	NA	TGCGCCAGCAGCTTGGGAACCGCGGGCTACACCTTC	CASSLGTAGYTF
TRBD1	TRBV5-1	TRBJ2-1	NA	TGCGCCAGCAGCCCGACAGGGGGATACAATGAGCAGTTCTTC	CASSPTGGYNEQFF
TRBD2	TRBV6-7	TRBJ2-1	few	TGTGCCAGCACCGGGACTAGCGGGGGGTACAATGAGCAGTTCTTC	CASTGTSGGYNEQFF
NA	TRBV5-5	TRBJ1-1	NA	TGTGCCAGCAGCTTGGCGGTCATGAACACTGAAGCTTTCTTT	CASSLAVMNTEAFF
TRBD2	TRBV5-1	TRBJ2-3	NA	TGCGCCAGCAGCTCGAGCGGGAGTGCAGATACGCAGTATTTT	CASSSSGSADTQYF
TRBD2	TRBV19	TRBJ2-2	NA	TGTGCCAGTAGTATGCCCGGACTAGCGGGGGGGGCCGGGGAGCTGTTTTTT	CASSMPGLAGGAGELFF
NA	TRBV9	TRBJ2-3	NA	TGTGCCAGCAGCGTAGGGGCCGCTCGGCGAGATACGCAGTATTTT	CASSVGAARRDTQYF
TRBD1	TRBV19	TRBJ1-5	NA	TGTGCCAGTAGTATAGTGTGGCAGGGGGGTCAGCCCCAGCATTTT	CASSIVWQGGQPQHF
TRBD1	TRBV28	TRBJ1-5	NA	TGTGCCAGCAGATGGACAGGAAGCAATCAGCCCCAGCATTTT	CASRWTGSNQPQHF
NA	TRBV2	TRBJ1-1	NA	TGTGCCAGCAGTGAAGAGAGTGGCGGCACTGAAGCTTTCTTT	CASSEESGGTEAFF
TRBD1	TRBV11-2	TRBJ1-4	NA	TGTGCCAGCAGCCTACAGGGGCTTAATGAAAAACTGTTTTTT	CASSLQGLNEKLFF
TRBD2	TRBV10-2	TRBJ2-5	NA	TGCGCCAGCAGTCAGCAGGGGACTAGCAAAGAGACCCAGTACTTC	CASSQQGTSKETQYF
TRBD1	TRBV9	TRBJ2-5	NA	TGTGCCAGCAGCGTAGGGACAGGGCGGGGCCTCCAAGAGACCCAGTACTTC	CASSVGTGRGLQETQYF
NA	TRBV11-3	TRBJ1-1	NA	TGTGCCAGCAGCCCGACCTGGAACACTGAAGCTTTCTTT	CASSPTWNTEAFF
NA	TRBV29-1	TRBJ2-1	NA	TGCAGCGCCTCTCCGTACAATGAGCAGTTCTTC	CSASPYNEQFF
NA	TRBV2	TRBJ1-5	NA	TGTGCCAGCAGTGAAAAAGGGGGGAATCAGCCCCAGCATTTT	CASSEKGGNQPQHF
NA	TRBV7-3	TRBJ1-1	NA	TGTGCCAGCAGCTTGAAAGCATCCACGTTACCGAACACTGAAGCTTTCTTT	CASSLKASTLPNTEAFF
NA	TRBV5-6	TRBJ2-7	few	TGTGCCAGCAGCAACCGGGACCTCTACGAGCAGTACTTC	CASSNRDLYEQYF
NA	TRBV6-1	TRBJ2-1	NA	TGTGCCAGCAGTGGCCATATAGCCTTGGGAAATGAGCAGTTCTTC	CASSGHIALGNEQFF
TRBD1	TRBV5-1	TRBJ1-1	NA	TGCGCCAGCAGCTTGGCTGGGACAGGATATTCTGAAGCTTTCTTT	CASSLAGTGYSEAFF
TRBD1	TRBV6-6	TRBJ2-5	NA	TGTGCCAGCAGTTCCCTCGGGACAGGGGTAGAGACCCAGTACTTC	CASSSLGTGVETQYF
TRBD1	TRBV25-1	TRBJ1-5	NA	TGTGCCAGCACCGCTTTGGACAGGGGGAATCAGCCCCAGCATTTT	CASTALDRGNQPQHF